The 18 T cell receptor beta chains below all came from one sample that was sequenced in a study of beta chain features in type 1 diabetes. Every bit of the isolated RNA underwent reverse transcription, so sequencing read expressed TCRB transcripts. The method was immunoSEQ multiplex PCR; TCRdb's version includes in-frame clones alone and lacks a portion of them. This sample has 860,000 or so clones, with roughly 15% found just once. Sequences were obtained from naive CD4+ T cells from blood. These receptors were taken from a woman aged 18-29 years in good health.

The genes are TRBV5-4 and TRBJ1-4; D is perhaps TRBD1 (5 bases). CDR1 SGHNT and CDR2 YYREEE come from the germline V gene (reference sequence). The V and J ends lost 7 bases and 7 bases respectively, with 14 bases between them. The CDR3 is 13 amino acids. CDR3 in DNA: TGTGCCAGCTCGCAGGGTTTTGGTGAAAAACTGTTTTTT. As protein: CASSQGFGEKLFF.

The chain employs TRBV6-5 and TRBJ1-2; 8 bases align to TRBD1. Germline values: CDR1 MNHEY, CDR2 SVGAGI. The V and J ends lost 0 bases and 10 bases, in that order; junction bases with no gene match: 7. This CDR3 has 14 amino acids. The CDR3 DNA reads TGTGCCAGCAGTTACTCAGGGACAGGTCTGCACTACACCTTC. This sequence encodes CASSYSGTGLHYTF.

The V gene is TRBV2, the J gene TRBJ2-6; D possibly corresponds to TRBD2 (5 bases). The CDR3 totals 14 residues. Germline V lookup: CDR1 SNHLY, CDR2 FYNNEI. V was shortened by 8 bases and J by 1 base, with 9 bases between the two germline ends. In DNA form, the CDR3 reads TGTGCCAGCGCCCGGGAATCTGGGGCCAACGTCCTGACTTTC. This sequence encodes CASARESGANVLTF. Combining the CDR3 with reference TRBV2 and TRBJ2-6 gives the whole variable domain EPEVTQTPSHQVTQMGQEVILRCVPISNHLYFYWYRQILGQKVEFLVSFYNNEISEKSEIFDDQFSVERPDGSNFTLKIRSTKLEDSAMYFCASARESGANVLTFGAGSRLTVL.

The CDR3 loop reads CSVEGTGILDTQYF. CDR3 in DNA: TGCAGCGTTGAAGGGACAGGGATTCTAGATACGCAGTATTTT. The V and J genes are TRBV29-1 and TRBJ2-3, with TRBD1 matching 8 bases. The CDR3 totals 14 residues. V lost 1 base and J lost 5; bases outside the gene matches: 5. Germline V gene lookup returns CDR1 SQVTM and CDR2 ANQGSEA.

Only a few counts were recorded for this clone. This chain connects TRBV11-2 to TRBJ2-7, with TRBD2 as a possible D gene (6 bases). Trimming removed 6 bases from V and 6 bases from J, with 15 bases in between. This CDR3 has 13 amino acids. Germline values: CDR1 SGHAT, CDR2 FQNNGV. For the CDR3, the DNA is TGTGCCAGCAGGCGAACCGACGGGGGCGAGCAGTACTTC. Protein: CASRRTDGGEQYF.

This clone was seen a handful of times. The V gene is TRBV5-6, the J gene TRBJ1-2; D possibly corresponds to TRBD1 (5 bases). Trimming pared 4 bases from V and 3 bases from J, leaving 16 bases between. The CDR3 consists of 15 residues. CDR1 and CDR2 from the germline V gene are SGHDT and YYEEEE. The CDR3 DNA reads as TGTGCCAGCAGCAGATTGGCAGGGCCGGACTATGGCTACACCTTC. This sequence encodes CASSRLAGPDYGYTF.

The sample holds a few counts of this clone. This chain connects TRBV2 to TRBJ1-1, with no clear D. There are 15 residues in the CDR3. The germline V gene encodes CDR1 SNHLY and CDR2 FYNNEI. V lost 4 bases and J lost 0, with 12 bases in between. CDR3 nucleotide sequence: TGTGCCAGCAGTGTTACAGACTTTTTGAACACTGAAGCTTTCTTT. Its protein is CASSVTDFLNTEAFF.

This clone was detected a few times. The rearrangement uses TRBV14 and TRBJ2-1, with 9 bases aligning to TRBD2. There are 17 residues in the CDR3. The germline gives CDR1 SGHDN, CDR2 FVKESK. V lost 2 bases and J lost 0; bases outside the gene matches: 5. This CDR3 is CASSQLSGSYSYNEQFF. The CDR3 DNA reads TGTGCCAGCAGCCAACTTAGCGGGAGTTACTCCTACAATGAGCAGTTCTTC.

The rearrangement joins TRBV6-5 to TRBJ1-2; TRBD1 matches 9 bases. Trimming took 5 bases from V and 4 from J; bases not matched to a gene: 5. Germline V gives CDR1 MNHEY, CDR2 SVGAGI. The CDR3 totals 14 residues. The CDR3 DNA reads as TGTGCCAGCAGTCGGGACAGGGCCACCTATGGCTACACCTTC. Residues: CASSRDRATYGYTF.

This clone was seen a handful of times. The chain is built from TRBV7-2 and TRBJ2-5; D is unclear. Germline V gene data show CDR1 as SGHTA and CDR2 as FQGNSA. Deletions cut 4 bases from V and 2 bases from J, with 17 bases between. The CDR3 consists of 16 residues. The CDR3 loop is CASSSASSLRQETQYF. The CDR3 coding sequence is TGTGCCAGCAGCTCGGCGAGCAGCCTCCGTCAAGAGACCCAGTACTTC.

The rearrangement links TRBV7-2 to TRBJ2-7; weak D call: TRBD2 (5 bases). Germline V gene sequence: CDR1 SGHTA, CDR2 FQGNSA. The V and J ends lost 1 base and 5 bases respectively, with 9 bases between them. This CDR3 is 13 amino acids long. The CDR3 here is CASSLGPRDEQYF. The CDR3 DNA sequence: TGTGCCAGCAGCTTAGGCCCGAGGGACGAGCAGTACTTC.

V usage is TRBV7-8 and J usage is TRBJ1-1; D remains ambiguous. The germline CDR1 and CDR2 sequences are SGHVS and FQNEAQ. The CDR3 covers 15 residues. V gave up 2 bases and J gave up 1 base, with 11 bases separating them. The CDR3 bases are TGTGCCAGCAGCTTATTGGGAGCCGAGAACACTGAAGCTTTCTTT. Translating it yields CASSLLGAENTEAFF.

On this clone: The germline gene is not matched at one end of the junction; a read error may be the cause. This chain uses TRBV10-3 with TRBJ1-5, with a tentative D call TRBD1 (6 bases). Germline V lookup: CDR1 ENHRY, CDR2 SYGVKD. This CDR3 has 13 amino acids. The CDR3: CAINEGGNQPQHF. In nucleotides, the CDR3 is TGTGCCATCAATGAGGGGGGTAATCAGCCCCAGCATTTT.

In this sample, this clone turned up once. The rearrangement joins TRBV7-9 to TRBJ2-1; TRBD2 matches at 7 bases. Germline trimming cut 5 bases from V and 5 bases from J; bases unmatched to any gene: 9. There are 15 residues in the CDR3. Per the germline V gene, CDR1 is SEHNR and CDR2 is FQNEAQ (reference sequence). Here the CDR3 reads CASSPVIAGHNEQFF. In DNA, the CDR3 is TGTGCCAGCAGCCCCGTGATAGCGGGTCACAATGAGCAGTTCTTC. Looking up the rest from reference TRBV7-9 and TRBJ2-1 gives the full variable domain: DTGVSQNPRHKITKRGQNVTFRCDPISEHNRLYWYRQTLGQGPEFLTYFQNEAQLEKSRLLSDRFSAERPKGSFSTLEIQRTEQGDSAMYLCASSPVIAGHNEQFFGPGTRLTVL.

This clone was observed at least ten times. This rearrangement joins TRBV14 to TRBJ2-4; D is uncertain. Germline CDR1 and CDR2: SGHDN and FVKESK. Trimming removed 3 bases from V and 1 base from J, with 7 bases in between. The CDR3 is 14 amino acids. CDR3 sequence (DNA): TGTGCCAGCAGCCAGGGCTGGGCCAAAAACATTCAGTACTTC. This codes for CASSQGWAKNIQYF.

V usage is TRBV5-1 and J usage is TRBJ2-5; no clear D gene. The CDR3 runs 13 residues. V was trimmed by 4 bases and J by 5 bases, leaving 12 bases between them. From germline, CDR1 is SGHRS and CDR2 YFSETQ. The CDR3 sequence is CASSTEGSETQYF. The CDR3 DNA is TGCGCCAGCAGCACCGAAGGGTCGGAGACCCAGTACTTC.

This clone was detected only a few times. The chain couples TRBV19 to TRBJ1-2; D remains unclear. V gave up 4 bases and J gave up 4 bases, with 10 bases separating them. Germline V lookup: CDR1 LNHDA, CDR2 SQIVND (reference sequence). The CDR3 has 13 amino acids. The CDR3 is CASSRTVFYGYTF. The CDR3 DNA reads as TGTGCCAGTAGTAGGACGGTATTCTATGGCTACACCTTC.

The genes are TRBV10-3 and TRBJ1-5; D might be TRBD1 (5 bases). Trimming took 6 bases from V and 2 from J, leaving 14 bases between them. The CDR3 covers 15 residues. Looked up from germline, CDR1 is ENHRY and CDR2 is SYGVKD. The CDR3 nucleotides are TGTGCCATCAGATCCGACGGGGCTGGCAATCAGCCCCAGCATTTT. Protein sequence: CAIRSDGAGNQPQHF.